The T cell receptor beta chain described here comes from a study of spatial heterogeneity in lung cancer. Study-wide points: The study found ubiquitous expanded tumor TCRs in blood more at resection than follow-up.

Trimming cost V 2 bases and J 1 base; bases outside gene matches: 10. The CDR3 totals 18 residues. CDR1 and CDR2 (germline): SGHAT, FQNNGV. Time point defined: sample taken at primary tumor resection. The cohort: roughly 72 early-stage, untreated non-small cell lung cancer patients. Material for sequencing was whole RNA from tumor, nontumor lung or frozen PBMC, left unsorted. Each TCR cDNA molecule carried a unique molecular identifier. Each CDR3 protein is one row after TCRdb ran MiXCR on the 5' RACE reads. The sample consists of about 21,000 distinct CDR3 sequences, 4.6% of them appearing once. Notes on this clonotype: What it recognizes is unknown.

The clonotype was recovered from a male donor with early-stage non-small cell lung cancer. J is TRBJ2-1 and V is TRBV11-2; TRBD2 matches at 8 bases. The material sequenced was PBMCs, taken at surgery. The chain's CDR3 is CASSLRAGGLLSYNEQFF. The CDR3 DNA reads as TGTGCCAGCAGCTTACGGGCGGGAGGTCTCTTATCCTACAATGAGCAGTTCTTC.